One and the same sample provided the 3 T cell receptor beta chains below, sequenced in a study of blood T cell repertoires in COVID-19. Only in-frame clones appear in the TCRdb table, and some are missing; sequencing was by immunoSEQ multiplex PCR. The sample lists some 160,000 clones, around three quarters occurring once. Sequencing was performed on peripheral blood. These receptors all come from a man over 45 with active or convalescent COVID-19.

The sample holds a few counts of this clone. The chain uses TRBV7-2 and TRBJ2-7; 7 nucleotides align to TRBD2. CDR1 is SGHTA, CDR2 FQGNSA, per germline. This CDR3 region has 16 residues. Losses at the gene ends were 0 bases for V and 0 bases for J; bases not matched to a gene: 5. The CDR3 DNA follows: TGTGCCAGCAGCTTAGCTAGCGGGCTTAGCTCCTACGAGCAGTACTTC. This translates into CASSLASGLSSYEQYF.

The chain has TRBV19 and TRBJ2-7, with a tentative D call TRBD2 (5 bases). The V end lost 10 bases, the J end lost 0 bases, and 10 bases lay between the germline ends. CDR3 length: 12 amino acids. Per germline, CDR1 LNHDA and CDR2 SQIVND (reference sequence). CDR3 DNA: TGTGCCACGCGAGGGAGCTCCTACGAGCAGTACTTC. Its protein product is CATRGSSYEQYF. The full variable domain, its missing parts supplied by reference TRBV19 and TRBJ2-7, is DGGITQSPKYLFRKEGQNVTLSCEQNLNHDAMYWYRQDPGQGLRLIYYSQIVNDFQKGDIAEGYSVSREKKESFPLTVTSAQKNPTAFYLCATRGSSYEQYFGPGTRLTVT.

With respect to this clone: This CDR3 is also generated by other DNA sequences in the sample. V gene TRBV5-4 combines with J gene TRBJ1-1; the match to TRBD1 covers 10 bases. The trim removed 5 bases at V and 1 base at J, leaving 2 bases unmatched. Germline assignment: CDR1 SGHNT and CDR2 YYREEE (reference sequence). The CDR3 length is 14 residues. This chain's CDR3 is CASRRQGANTEAFF. Here the CDR3 DNA reads TGTGCCAGCAGGCGACAGGGGGCGAACACTGAAGCTTTCTTT.